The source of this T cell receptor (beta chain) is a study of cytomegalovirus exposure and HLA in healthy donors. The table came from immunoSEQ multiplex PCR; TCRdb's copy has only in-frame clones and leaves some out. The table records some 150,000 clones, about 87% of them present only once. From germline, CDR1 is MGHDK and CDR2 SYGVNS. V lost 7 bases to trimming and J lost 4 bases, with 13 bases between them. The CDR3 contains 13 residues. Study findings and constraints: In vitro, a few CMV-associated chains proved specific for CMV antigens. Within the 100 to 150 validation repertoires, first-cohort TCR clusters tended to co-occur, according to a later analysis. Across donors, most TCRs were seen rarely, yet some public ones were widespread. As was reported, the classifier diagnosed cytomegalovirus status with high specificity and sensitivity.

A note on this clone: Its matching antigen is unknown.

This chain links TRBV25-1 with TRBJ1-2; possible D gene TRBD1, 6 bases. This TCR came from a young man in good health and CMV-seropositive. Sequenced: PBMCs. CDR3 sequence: CASTQGNFYGYTF. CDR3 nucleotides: TGTGCCAGCACACAGGGTAATTTCTATGGCTACACCTTC.